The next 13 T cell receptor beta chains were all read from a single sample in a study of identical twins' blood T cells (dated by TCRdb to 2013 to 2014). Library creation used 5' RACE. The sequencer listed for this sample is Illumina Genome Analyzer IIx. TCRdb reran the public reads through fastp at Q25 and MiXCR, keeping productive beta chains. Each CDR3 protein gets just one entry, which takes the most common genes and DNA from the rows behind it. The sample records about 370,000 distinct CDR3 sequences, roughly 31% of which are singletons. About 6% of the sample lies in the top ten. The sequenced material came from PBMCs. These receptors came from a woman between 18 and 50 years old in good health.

The CDR3 sequence is CASSWDTGQPQHF. In DNA form, the CDR3 reads TGCGCCAGCAGCTGGGACACTGGGCAGCCCCAGCATTTT. The chain carries TRBV5-1 and TRBJ1-5, with D maybe TRBD1 (6 bases). The CDR3 is 13 residues long. In germline, CDR1 is SGHRS, CDR2 YFSETQ. Between the trimmed V and J ends, which lost 3 bases and 7 bases, there was a span of 11 bases. The whole variable domain, filled in from reference TRBV5-1 and TRBJ1-5, reads KAGVTQTPRYLIKTRGQQVTLSCSPISGHRSVSWYQQTPGQGLQFLFEYFSETQRNKGNFPGRFSGRQFSNSRSEMNVSTLELGDSALYLCASSWDTGQPQHFGDGTRLSIL.

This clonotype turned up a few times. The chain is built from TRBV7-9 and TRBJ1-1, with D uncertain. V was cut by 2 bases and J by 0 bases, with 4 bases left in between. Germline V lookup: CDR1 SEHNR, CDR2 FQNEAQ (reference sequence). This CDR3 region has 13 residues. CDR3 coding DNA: TGTGCCAGCAGCTTACCATTGAACACTGAAGCTTTCTTT. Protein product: CASSLPLNTEAFF.

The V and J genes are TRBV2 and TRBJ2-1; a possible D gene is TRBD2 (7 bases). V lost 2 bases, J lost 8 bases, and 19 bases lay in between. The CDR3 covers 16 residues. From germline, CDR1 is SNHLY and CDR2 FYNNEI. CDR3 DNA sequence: TGTGCCAGCAGTGAAAGGGGGGCGGGAGCTGTGTATGAGCAGTTCTTC. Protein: CASSERGAGAVYEQFF.

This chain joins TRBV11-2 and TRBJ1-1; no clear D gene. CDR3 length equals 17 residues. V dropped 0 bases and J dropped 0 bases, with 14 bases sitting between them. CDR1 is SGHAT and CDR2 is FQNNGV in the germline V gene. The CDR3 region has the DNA TGTGCCAGCAGCTTAGAGGAGCCACTAGACTTGAACACTGAAGCTTTCTTT. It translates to CASSLEEPLDLNTEAFF.

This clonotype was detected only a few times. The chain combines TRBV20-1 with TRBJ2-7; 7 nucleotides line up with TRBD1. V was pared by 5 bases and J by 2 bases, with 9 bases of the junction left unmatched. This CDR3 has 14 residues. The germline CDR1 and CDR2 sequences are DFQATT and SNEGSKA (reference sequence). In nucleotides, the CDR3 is TGCAGTGCTTCTAAACCCCAGGGGGCCTACGAGCAGTACTTC. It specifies CSASKPQGAYEQYF.

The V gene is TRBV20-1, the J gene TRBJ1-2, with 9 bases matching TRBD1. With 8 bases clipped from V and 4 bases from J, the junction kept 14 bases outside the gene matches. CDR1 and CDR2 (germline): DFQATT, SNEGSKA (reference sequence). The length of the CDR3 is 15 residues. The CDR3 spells CSSVKGQGYGYGYTF. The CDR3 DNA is TGCAGTTCCGTCAAGGGACAGGGTTATGGCTATGGCTACACCTTC.

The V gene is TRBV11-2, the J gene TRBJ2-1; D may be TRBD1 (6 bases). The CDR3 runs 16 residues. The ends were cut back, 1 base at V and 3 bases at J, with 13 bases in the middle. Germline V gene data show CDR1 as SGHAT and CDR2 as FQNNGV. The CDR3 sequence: CASSLVRQGRYNEQFF. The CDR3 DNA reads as TGTGCCAGCAGCTTAGTAAGGCAGGGGCGCTACAATGAGCAGTTCTTC.

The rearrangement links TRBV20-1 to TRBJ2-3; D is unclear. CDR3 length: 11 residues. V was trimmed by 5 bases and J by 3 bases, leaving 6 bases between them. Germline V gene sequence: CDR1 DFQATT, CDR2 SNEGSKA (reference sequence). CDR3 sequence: CSAEQTDTQYF. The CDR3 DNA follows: TGCAGTGCTGAACAGACAGATACGCAGTATTTT.

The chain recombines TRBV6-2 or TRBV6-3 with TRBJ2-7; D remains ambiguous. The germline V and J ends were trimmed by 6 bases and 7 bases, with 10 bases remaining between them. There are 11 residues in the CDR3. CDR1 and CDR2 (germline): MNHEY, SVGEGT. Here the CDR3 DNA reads TGTGCCAGCAGCCAGCTCTGGGAGCAGTACTTC. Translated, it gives CASSQLWEQYF.

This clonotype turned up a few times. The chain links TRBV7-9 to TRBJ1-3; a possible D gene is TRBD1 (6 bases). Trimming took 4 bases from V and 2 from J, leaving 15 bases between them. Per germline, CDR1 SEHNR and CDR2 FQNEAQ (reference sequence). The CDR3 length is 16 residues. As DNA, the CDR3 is TGTGCCAGCAGCTACAAAGGACAGACTACTGGAAACACCATATATTTT. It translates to CASSYKGQTTGNTIYF.

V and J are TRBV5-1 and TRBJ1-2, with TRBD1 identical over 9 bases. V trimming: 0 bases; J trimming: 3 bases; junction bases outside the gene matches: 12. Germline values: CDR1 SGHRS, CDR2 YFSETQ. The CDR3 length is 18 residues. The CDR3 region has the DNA TGCGCCAGCAGCTTGGATCCGGGACAGGGCCTACTTTACTATGGCTACACCTTC. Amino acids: CASSLDPGQGLLYYGYTF. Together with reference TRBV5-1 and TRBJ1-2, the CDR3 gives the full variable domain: KAGVTQTPRYLIKTRGQQVTLSCSPISGHRSVSWYQQTPGQGLQFLFEYFSETQRNKGNFPGRFSGRQFSNSRSEMNVSTLELGDSALYLCASSLDPGQGLLYYGYTFGSGTRLTVV.

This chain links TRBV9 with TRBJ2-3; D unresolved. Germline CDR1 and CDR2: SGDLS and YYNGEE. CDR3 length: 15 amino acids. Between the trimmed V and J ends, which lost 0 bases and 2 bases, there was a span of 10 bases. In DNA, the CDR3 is TGTGCCAGCAGCGTAGTTGGGTATTCCACAGATACGCAGTATTTT. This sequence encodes CASSVVGYSTDTQYF.

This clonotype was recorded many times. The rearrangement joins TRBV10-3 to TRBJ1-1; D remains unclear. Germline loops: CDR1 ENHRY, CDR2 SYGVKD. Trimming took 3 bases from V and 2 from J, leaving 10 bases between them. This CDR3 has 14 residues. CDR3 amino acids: CAISEPGTNTEAFF. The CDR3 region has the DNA TGTGCCATCAGTGAACCTGGCACCAACACTGAAGCTTTCTTT.